Sequencing of this T cell receptor beta chain was carried out in a study of CD8+CD57+ T cells in acquired aplastic anemia. This clonotype was counted many times. By flow cytometry, patients selected for sequencing had shown an expansion of CD8+CD57+ cells. Trimming took off 3 bases at V and 4 bases at J, with 13 bases between the two ends. Germline V gene data show CDR1 as SGDLS and CDR2 as YYNGEE. The CDR3 is 14 amino acids. The template used for profiling TCR beta VDJ and CDR3 was genomic DNA. TCRdb re-called the reads with MiXCR, one entry per CDR3 protein. The sample yields about half a million distinct CDR3 sequences, over 25% seen once.

The clonotype comes from a human donor with aplastic anemia. Sequenced material: sorted CD4+, CD8+, or CD8+CD57+ T cells (not recorded which) from PBMCs. The chain recombines TRBV9 with TRBJ1-2, with D unresolved. DNA for the CDR3: TGTGCCAGCAGCGGGTCAAATCTTGGCTATGGCTACACCTTC. Its protein is CASSGSNLGYGYTF.